A single sample is the source of the 22 T cell receptor beta chains below, sequenced in a study of post-analysis software for immune sequencing data (dated by TCRdb to between 2014 and 2017). What the research found in general, with its limitations: Patients showed significantly higher frequencies than controls for roughly five TRBV segments, among them TRBV5-6, TRBV5-1 and TRBV20-1.

No antigen has been assigned to these receptors. The library was produced with PCR. Sequenced on an Illumina HiSeq 2500. To reduce PCR and sequencing biases, unique molecular identifiers were incorporated into the TCR beta cDNA libraries. The public reads were run again by TCRdb, first through fastp at Q25 and then through MiXCR, and only productive beta chains were kept. CDR3 protein sequences are deduplicated, and each keeps its most common genes and DNA. This sample has hundreds of thousands of distinct CDR3 sequences in its table, and 25% to 30% of those were observed once. The ten largest clones represent 0.55% to 0.65% of the sample. Material: blood. The origin of the receptors is a girl under 18 with multiple sclerosis.

This clonotype appeared a single time. The chain couples TRBV20-1 to TRBJ2-7, with D possibly TRBD1 on 5 matching bases. The CDR3 runs to 12 residues. Germline V CDR1 and CDR2: DFQATT, SNEGSKA (reference sequence). The V and J ends lost 3 bases and 4 bases respectively, with 10 bases between them. CDR3 coding DNA: TGCAGTGCTAGTTTGACAGATTACGAGCAGTACTTC. This gives the protein CSASLTDYEQYF.

This clonotype was seen repeatedly, ten times or more. The genes are TRBV29-1 and TRBJ2-7; D not resolved. V was clipped by 3 bases and J by 0 bases, with 3 bases between them. The length of the CDR3 is 11 residues. The germline V gene encodes CDR1 SQVTM and CDR2 ANQGSEA. The CDR3 DNA reads as TGCAGCGTTGACTACTCCTACGAGCAGTACTTC. This gives the protein CSVDYSYEQYF.

This clonotype was detected many times. CDR3 amino acids: CAISDRGTDDGYTF. In DNA form, the CDR3 reads TGTGCCATCAGCGACAGGGGAACTGATGATGGCTACACCTTC. The chain is built from TRBV10-3 and TRBJ1-2; 8 positions match TRBD1. Germline-derived CDR1 and CDR2 are ENHRY and SYGVKD. Trimming cost V 6 bases and J 6 bases; bases outside gene matches: 9. This CDR3 is 14 amino acids long.

V and J are TRBV7-9 and TRBJ1-5; no clear D. Trimming took 2 bases from V and 2 from J, leaving 7 bases between them. The length of the CDR3 is 14 residues. In germline, CDR1 is SEHNR, CDR2 FQNEAQ (reference sequence). CDR3 coding DNA: TGTGCCAGCAGCTTAATGGCAGGCAATCAGCCCCAGCATTTT. Its translation: CASSLMAGNQPQHF.

This clonotype was counted a few times. The chain couples TRBV10-3 to TRBJ2-1; 11 bases are a match to TRBD2. V was pared by 6 bases and J by 0 bases, with 4 bases of the junction left unmatched. The CDR3 has 16 amino acids. Germline loops: CDR1 ENHRY, CDR2 SYGVKD. The CDR3 region has the DNA TGTGCCATCAGCGCGGGACTAGCGGACTCCTACAATGAGCAGTTCTTC. As protein: CAISAGLADSYNEQFF.

The chain is built from TRBV7-9 and TRBJ2-7, with D uncertain. Germline V gene lookup returns CDR1 SEHNR and CDR2 FQNEAQ (reference sequence). This CDR3 has 13 residues. Trimming pared 3 bases from V and 1 base from J, leaving 7 bases between. Written as DNA, the CDR3 is TGTGCCAGCAGCTTCGATGAATCCTACGAGCAGTACTTC. It encodes CASSFDESYEQYF.

This clonotype has only a few counts. The genes are TRBV2 and TRBJ2-1, with TRBD1 as a possible D gene (6 bases). The CDR3 is 15 residues long. The ends were cut back, 8 bases at V and 4 bases at J, with 18 bases in the middle. The V gene's germline CDR1 is SNHLY and CDR2 FYNNEI. CDR3: CASGRQVILYNEQFF. The CDR3 nucleotides are TGTGCCAGCGGTCGACAGGTTATCCTATACAATGAGCAGTTCTTC.

V is TRBV7-4 and J is TRBJ2-7, with 7 bases that match TRBD2. There are 15 residues in the CDR3. Germline trimming cut 3 bases from V and 1 base from J; bases unmatched to any gene: 6. Germline V gene data show CDR1 as SGHVT and CDR2 as SQSDAQ. CDR3 loop: CASSFSTRGSYEQYF. Here the CDR3 DNA reads TGTGCCAGCAGCTTTTCGACGCGGGGGTCCTACGAGCAGTACTTC.

The CDR3 protein is CASSYSRAGGSNTGELFF. DNA of the CDR3: TGTGCCAGCAGTTACTCCCGGGCGGGAGGGAGTAACACCGGGGAGCTGTTTTTT. V is TRBV6-5 and J is TRBJ2-2; 9 positions agree with TRBD2. Trimming at V came to 0 bases and at J to 2 bases, leaving 7 bases not matched to a gene. The CDR3 is 18 amino acids. Germline CDR1 reads MNHEY; CDR2 reads SVGAGI.

The table lists this clonotype with a few counts. The chain recombines TRBV29-1 with TRBJ1-1; D unclear. The CDR3 length is 13 residues. The germline V gene has CDR1 SQVTM and CDR2 ANQGSEA. Trimming left V 5 bases short and J 4 bases short, with 14 bases between. The CDR3 nucleotides read TGCAGCGTTTTATGGGCCTATGGCACTGAAGCTTTCTTT. Its protein is CSVLWAYGTEAFF. Full variable domain (outside the CDR3, taken from reference TRBV29-1 and TRBJ1-1): SAVISQKPSRDICQRGTSLTIQCQVDSQVTMMFWYRQQPGQSLTLIATANQGSEATYESGFVIDKFPISRPNLTFSTLTVSNMSPEDSSIYLCSVLWAYGTEAFFGQGTRLTVV.

V is TRBV7-2 and J is TRBJ2-5, with D unresolved. The CDR3 is 13 amino acids. Germline CDR1 is SGHTA and CDR2 is FQGNSA. V was clipped by 5 bases and J by 11 bases, with 18 bases between them. Here the CDR3 reads CASSSTALREQYF. The DNA for the CDR3 is TGTGCCAGCAGCAGTACTGCTCTGAGAGAGCAGTACTTC. Filled out from reference TRBV7-2 and TRBJ2-5, the complete variable domain reads GAGVSQSPSNKVTEKGKDVELRCDPISGHTALYWYRQSLGQGLEFLIYFQGNSAPDKSGLPSDRFSAERTGGSVSTLTIQRTQQEDSAVYLCASSSTALREQYFGPGTRLLVL.

This clonotype has a count of ten or more. The chain employs TRBV10-2 and TRBJ2-4; the match to TRBD1 covers 11 bases. The V segment lost 3 bases and the J segment 7 bases; nucleotides outside the gene matches: 2. The length of the CDR3 is 14 residues. CDR1 is WSHSY, CDR2 SAAADI, per germline. This chain's CDR3 is CASSERDRGNIQYF. Here the CDR3 DNA reads TGCGCCAGCAGTGAACGGGACAGGGGGAACATTCAGTACTTC.

In its sample, this clonotype was seen a few times. The CDR3 DNA reads as TGCAGTGCTAGAGACCCACCTAGCGGGGTCTTCGAGCAGTACTTC. It specifies CSARDPPSGVFEQYF. The chain joins TRBV20-1 to TRBJ2-7, with 9 bases lining up with TRBD2. Per the germline V gene, CDR1 is DFQATT and CDR2 is SNEGSKA (reference sequence). V lost 0 bases to trimming and J lost 6 bases; unmatched junction nucleotides: 9. The CDR3 extends over 15 amino acids.

This clonotype turned up a few times. CDR3: CSARSPGTYEQYF. Written as DNA, the CDR3 is TGCAGTGCTAGATCTCCAGGAACCTACGAGCAGTACTTC. J is TRBJ2-7 and V is TRBV20-1, with D hard to call. Between the trimmed V and J ends, which lost 2 bases and 2 bases, there was a span of 10 bases. Germline V gives CDR1 DFQATT, CDR2 SNEGSKA (reference sequence). The CDR3 runs 13 residues.

The V gene is TRBV24-1, the J gene TRBJ2-1; D is undetermined. The CDR3 has 16 residues. Germline V gene sequence: CDR1 KGHDR, CDR2 SFDVKD. The V end lost 0 bases, the J end lost 0 bases, and 8 bases lay between the germline ends. CDR3 protein: CATSDLGANSYNEQFF. The CDR3 bases are TGTGCCACCAGTGATTTGGGTGCAAACTCCTACAATGAGCAGTTCTTC.

The chain couples TRBV3-1 to TRBJ2-7, with D possibly TRBD2 on 6 matching bases. Trimming shortened V by 0 bases and J by 4 bases, and 16 bases separated the two germline ends. This CDR3 has 16 residues. The germline V gene has CDR1 LGHDT and CDR2 YNNKEL (reference sequence). The CDR3 nucleotides are TGTGCCAGCAGCCAAGATCGGGGGAACAAGTGGTACGAGCAGTACTTC. It codes for CASSQDRGNKWYEQYF.

The V gene is TRBV7-2, the J gene TRBJ2-1; maybe TRBD2 (6 bases). The V end lost 5 bases, the J end lost 15 bases, and 23 bases lay between the germline ends. CDR3 length: 14 amino acids. CDR1 and CDR2 from the germline V gene are SGHTA and FQGNSA. Here the CDR3 reads CASSPAGSRGSRFF. CDR3 nucleotides: TGTGCCAGCAGCCCGGCGGGGTCTCGTGGGAGCCGGTTCTTC.

This chain joins TRBV5-8 and TRBJ2-6; D tentatively fits TRBD1 or TRBD2 (5 bases each). With 4 bases removed from V and 0 bases from J, the gap between germline ends came to 20 bases. This CDR3 is 19 amino acids long. The germline V gene has CDR1 SGHTS and CDR2 YDEGEE. The CDR3 region is CASSPLGPRVLSGANVLTF. In DNA, the CDR3 is TGTGCCAGCAGCCCACTGGGGCCGCGGGTACTCTCTGGGGCCAACGTCCTGACTTTC.

The sample holds a few counts of this clonotype. The chain combines TRBV20-1 with TRBJ2-7; possibly TRBD2 for D (6 bases). V was shortened by 5 bases and J by 1 base, with 18 bases between the two germline ends. This CDR3 has 15 residues. In germline, CDR1 is DFQATT, CDR2 SNEGSKA (reference sequence). This CDR3 is CSAEGLGGFSYEQYF. In DNA form, the CDR3 reads TGCAGTGCTGAGGGACTGGGGGGATTTTCCTACGAGCAGTACTTC.

V and J are TRBV7-2 and TRBJ2-5, with 12 bases aligning to TRBD2. Germline V gene sequence: CDR1 SGHTA, CDR2 FQGNSA. V lost 5 bases and J lost 1; bases outside the gene matches: 5. The length of the CDR3 is 16 residues. DNA for the CDR3: TGTGCCAGCAGCCCAAGACTAGCGGGGGCCCAAGAGACCCAGTACTTC. The encoded protein is CASSPRLAGAQETQYF.

This clonotype has more than one count but fewer than ten. The chain carries TRBV20-1 and TRBJ2-3; 7 bases map to TRBD2. CDR3 length: 13 amino acids. The germline gives CDR1 DFQATT, CDR2 SNEGSKA (reference sequence). After removal of 8 bases from V and 4 bases from J, the junction contained 9 bases not matched to a gene. Here the CDR3 reads CSTPGRGADTQYF. The CDR3 region has the DNA TGCAGTACCCCGGGGAGGGGCGCAGATACGCAGTATTTT.

As regards this clonotype: At one boundary the junction diverges from the germline segment, which might be a read error. This chain connects TRBV11-2 to TRBJ2-1, with 13 bases lining up with TRBD2. In germline, CDR1 is SGHAT, CDR2 FQNNGV. The CDR3 sequence is 18 residues long. DNA for the CDR3: TGTGCCGGCAGCCCCGGGACTAGCGGGGCCACATCCTACAATGAGCAGTTCTTC. Translated: CAGSPGTSGATSYNEQFF.